These 12 T cell receptor beta chains came from one sample sequenced in a study of T cells in Graves' hyperthyroidism and ophthalmopathy. RNA transcripts were the template for amplifying TCR beta CDR3 regions. HTBI primers were used for first-round RT-PCR of the TCR CDR3. Each CDR3 protein is one row after TCRdb ran MiXCR on the multiplex PCR reads. The repertoire holds around 350,000 distinct CDR3 sequences, roughly 25% seen once, with less than 85% in the top ten. Sequenced input: blood. The receptors stem from a man aged 45-60 years with Graves' hyperthyroidism.

This clonotype was observed a few times. The chain combines TRBV11-3 with TRBJ2-1; no reliable D call. This CDR3 contains 12 residues. V lost 4 bases to trimming and J lost 9 bases, with 10 bases between them. Germline V lookup: CDR1 SGHNT, CDR2 YENEEA. DNA of the CDR3: TGTGCCAGCAGCTGGGAATGGGGTGAGCAGTTCTTC. Protein product: CASSWEWGEQFF.

Only a few counts were recorded for this clonotype. The chain is built from TRBV12-3 or TRBV12-4 and TRBJ1-1; no reliable D call. V was pared by 6 bases and J by 4 bases, with 12 bases between. This CDR3 is built from 13 residues. CDR3 residues: CASRPVGGTEAFF. CDR3 sequence (DNA): TGTGCCAGCAGGCCCGTTGGAGGCACTGAAGCTTTCTTT.

This clonotype was observed at least ten times. This chain links TRBV11-2 with TRBJ2-3; 9 bases agree with TRBD1. CDR3 length: 15 amino acids. Trimming cost V 0 bases and J 3 bases; bases outside gene matches: 1. The germline CDR1 and CDR2 sequences are SGHAT and FQNNGV. As DNA, the CDR3 is TGTGCCAGCAGCTTAGAGACAGGGGGGACAGATACGCAGTATTTT. Amino acids: CASSLETGGTDTQYF.

The sample holds a few counts of this clonotype. The chain uses TRBV28 and TRBJ2-6; D is perhaps TRBD1 (5 bases). The CDR3 spans 14 residues. Deletions cut 10 bases from V and 0 bases from J, with 10 bases between. The germline V gene encodes CDR1 MDHEN and CDR2 SYDVKM. The CDR3 loop is CATGWSSGANVLTF. The DNA for the CDR3 is TGTGCCACAGGGTGGAGCTCTGGGGCCAACGTCCTGACTTTC.

This clonotype was seen a handful of times. One end of the junction fails to match germline, which may point to a read error. The CDR3 nucleotides read TGTGCCTGCAGTGACGGGGATACGCAGTATTTT. Translating it yields CACSDGDTQYF. The V call is TRBV2, the J call TRBJ2-3; D is ambiguous. This CDR3 region has 11 residues. The germline V gene has CDR1 SNHLY and CDR2 FYNNEI. The whole variable domain, remainder taken from reference TRBV2 and TRBJ2-3, is EPEVTQTPSHQVTQMGQEVILRCVPISNHLYFYWYRQILGQKVEFLVSFYNNEISEKSEIFDDQFSVERPDGSNFTLKIRSTKLEDSAMYFCACSDGDTQYFGPGTRLTVL.

The table lists this clonotype with a few counts. The V gene is TRBV10-3, the J gene TRBJ2-3, with 8 bases that match TRBD1. Germline CDR1 ENHRY, CDR2 SYGVKD. J gave up 2 bases and V 6 bases, and 4 bases lay outside the gene matches. CDR3 length: 14 residues. CDR3 in DNA: TGTGCCATCAGCCAGGGGGCGTCCACAGATACGCAGTATTTT. Encoded protein: CAISQGASTDTQYF.

This clonotype was found many times. The chain links TRBV28 to TRBJ2-7; D is unresolved. This CDR3 contains 15 residues. Trimming removed 6 bases at V and 0 bases at J, with 15 bases between. Germline values: CDR1 MDHEN, CDR2 SYDVKM. The CDR3 DNA reads TGTGCCAGCAGGCGTAAACCCGAGGACTCCTACGAGCAGTACTTC. As protein: CASRRKPEDSYEQYF.

The sample holds a few counts of this clonotype. The chain links TRBV20-1 to TRBJ1-2; D is unclear. The CDR3 covers 14 residues. V lost 3 bases and J 4 bases, leaving 15 bases between the germline ends. CDR1 is DFQATT and CDR2 is SNEGSKA in the germline V gene (reference sequence). The CDR3 coding sequence is TGCAGTGCTAGGGATGTTAGGGAGCTCTATGGCTACACCTTC. This translates into CSARDVRELYGYTF.

This clonotype was seen more than once but under ten times. The chain is built from TRBV5-1 and TRBJ1-1; D gene uncertain. V was trimmed by 4 bases and J by 1 base, leaving 11 bases between them. CDR3 length equals 14 residues. The germline V gene encodes CDR1 SGHRS and CDR2 YFSETQ. DNA of the CDR3: TGCGCCAGCAGCAGAACAATAACGAACACTGAAGCTTTCTTT. This translates into CASSRTITNTEAFF. The full variable domain, rest sourced from reference TRBV5-1 and TRBJ1-1, is KAGVTQTPRYLIKTRGQQVTLSCSPISGHRSVSWYQQTPGQGLQFLFEYFSETQRNKGNFPGRFSGRQFSNSRSEMNVSTLELGDSALYLCASSRTITNTEAFFGQGTRLTVV.

This clonotype was seen a handful of times. This chain uses TRBV7-6 with TRBJ2-3, with 8 bases fitting TRBD1. With V trimmed by 3 bases and J by 0 bases, 5 bases remained unmatched. Germline CDR1 SGHVS, CDR2 FNYEAQ. The CDR3 extends over 16 amino acids. CDR3 in amino acids: CASSFFGQGSTDTQYF. The CDR3 region has the DNA TGTGCCAGCAGCTTTTTCGGACAGGGAAGCACAGATACGCAGTATTTT. The whole variable domain, filled in from reference TRBV7-6 and TRBJ2-3, reads GAGVSQSPRYKVTKRGQDVALRCDPISGHVSLYWYRQALGQGPEFLTYFNYEAQQDKSGLPNDRFSAERPEGSISTLTIQRTEQRDSAMYRCASSFFGQGSTDTQYFGPGTRLTVL.

V and J are TRBV30 and TRBJ2-5; 9 bases fit TRBD2. The germline V gene encodes CDR1 GTSNPN and CDR2 SVGIG (reference sequence). The CDR3 has 15 amino acids. J was trimmed by 5 bases and V by 2 bases; bases with no gene match: 9. The DNA of the CDR3 is TGTGCCTGGAGTCCCGCAGCGGGAGGAGCCGAGACCCAGTACTTC. This gives the protein CAWSPAAGGAETQYF.

This chain uses TRBV6-1 with TRBJ2-5; D gene uncertain. V gave up 11 bases and J gave up 5 bases, with 12 bases separating them. This CDR3 contains 11 residues. Germline V CDR1 and CDR2: MNHNS, SASEGT. The CDR3 sequence: CAGSNGETQYF. CDR3 coding DNA: TGTGCCGGATCAAATGGGGAGACCCAGTACTTC.